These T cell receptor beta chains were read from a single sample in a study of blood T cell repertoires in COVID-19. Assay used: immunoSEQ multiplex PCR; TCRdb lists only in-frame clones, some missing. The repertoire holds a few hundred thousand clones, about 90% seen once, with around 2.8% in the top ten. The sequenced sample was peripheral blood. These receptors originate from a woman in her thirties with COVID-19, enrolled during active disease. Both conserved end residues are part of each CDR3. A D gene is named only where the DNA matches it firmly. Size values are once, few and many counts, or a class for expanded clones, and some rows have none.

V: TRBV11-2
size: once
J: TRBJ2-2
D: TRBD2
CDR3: CASSLVAGGPAGELFF
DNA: TGTGCCAGCAGCTTAGTAGCGGGGGGGCCGGCCGGGGAGCTGTTTTTT

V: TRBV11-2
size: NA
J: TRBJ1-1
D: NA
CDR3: CASSLHFTVAEAFF
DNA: TGTGCCAGCAGCCTACATTTCACAGTCGCTGAAGCTTTCTTT

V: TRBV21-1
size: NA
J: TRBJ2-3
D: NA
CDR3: CASSKRREVADTQYF
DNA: TGTGCCAGCAGCAAGCGGCGGGAGGTGGCAGATACGCAGTATTTT

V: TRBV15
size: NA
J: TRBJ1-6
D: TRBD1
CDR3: CATIIVLQGNNSPLHF
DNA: TGTGCCACCATTATCGTCCTACAGGGGAATAATTCACCCCTCCACTTT

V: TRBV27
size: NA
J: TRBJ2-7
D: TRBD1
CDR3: CASSLAGQAVRYF
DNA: TGTGCCAGCAGTTTGGCCGGACAGGCCGTACGGTACTTC

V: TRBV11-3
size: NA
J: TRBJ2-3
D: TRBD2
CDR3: CASSRIAGGLTDTQYF
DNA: TGTGCCAGCAGCCGAATAGCGGGAGGTCTCACAGATACGCAGTATTTT

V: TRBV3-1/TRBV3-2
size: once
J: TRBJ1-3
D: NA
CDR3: CASSPNWGRLDTIYF
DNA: TGTGCCAGCAGCCCCAATTGGGGGAGGTTAGACACCATATATTTT

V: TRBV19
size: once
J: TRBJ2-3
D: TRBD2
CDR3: CASSSQLADSTDTQYF
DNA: TGTGCCAGTAGTTCCCAACTAGCGGACAGCACAGATACGCAGTATTTT

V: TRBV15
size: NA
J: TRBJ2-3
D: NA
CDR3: CATSREEVTDTQYF
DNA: TGTGCCACCAGCAGAGAAGAGGTGACAGATACGCAGTATTTT

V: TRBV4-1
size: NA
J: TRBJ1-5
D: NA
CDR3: CASSQDGRGNQPQHF
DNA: TGCGCCAGCAGCCAAGACGGGAGAGGCAATCAGCCCCAGCATTTT

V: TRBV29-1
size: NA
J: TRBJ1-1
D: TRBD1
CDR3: CSVPPSTGENTEAFF
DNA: TGCAGCGTACCACCTTCGACAGGGGAAAACACTGAAGCTTTCTTT

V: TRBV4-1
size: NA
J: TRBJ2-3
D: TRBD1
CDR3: CASSQDRGQEDTQYF
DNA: TGCGCCAGCAGCCAAGATAGGGGACAGGAAGATACGCAGTATTTT

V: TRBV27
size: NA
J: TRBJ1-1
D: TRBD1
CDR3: CASSGGQRNTEAFF
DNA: TGTGCCAGCAGTGGGGGACAGAGGAACACTGAAGCTTTCTTT

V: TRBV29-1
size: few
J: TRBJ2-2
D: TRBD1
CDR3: CSVVVRGRAGELFF
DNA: TGCAGCGTTGTCGTCAGGGGGCGCGCCGGGGAGCTGTTTTTT

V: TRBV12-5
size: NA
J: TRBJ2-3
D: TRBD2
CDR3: CASGSVLAGYTDTQYF
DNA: TGTGCTAGTGGTTCGGTCTTAGCGGGATACACAGATACGCAGTATTTT

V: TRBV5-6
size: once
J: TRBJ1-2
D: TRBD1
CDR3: CASSLRDRVNYGYTF
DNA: TGTGCCAGCAGCTTACGGGACAGGGTTAACTATGGCTACACCTTC

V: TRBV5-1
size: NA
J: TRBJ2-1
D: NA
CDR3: CASSSWTGGSEQFF
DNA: TGCGCCAGCAGCTCCTGGACAGGAGGGAGTGAGCAGTTCTTC

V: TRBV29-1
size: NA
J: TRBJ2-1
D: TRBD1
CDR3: CSVDSPGQGAFNEQFF
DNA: TGCAGCGTTGATTCCCCGGGGCAGGGGGCTTTCAATGAGCAGTTCTTC

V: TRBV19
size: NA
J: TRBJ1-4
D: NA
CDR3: CASSIVPSVGGATNEKLFF
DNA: TGTGCCAGTAGTATAGTCCCCTCGGTCGGAGGGGCAACTAATGAAAAACTGTTTTTT

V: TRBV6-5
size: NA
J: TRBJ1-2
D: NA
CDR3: CASSYGVLGADGYTF
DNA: TGTGCCAGCAGTTACGGGGTCCTGGGGGCAGATGGCTACACCTTC

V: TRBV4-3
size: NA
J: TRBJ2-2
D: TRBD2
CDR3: CASSQDTSGGENGELFF
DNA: TGCGCCAGCAGCCAAGATACTAGCGGGGGGGAAAACGGGGAGCTGTTTTTT

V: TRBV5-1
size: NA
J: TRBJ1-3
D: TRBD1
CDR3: CASSPGTEGNTIYF
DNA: TGCGCCAGCAGCCCGGGGACAGAGGGAAACACCATATATTTT

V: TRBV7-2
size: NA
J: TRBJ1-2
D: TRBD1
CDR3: CASSLDGDSYGYTF
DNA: TGTGCCAGCAGCTTAGATGGGGACAGCTATGGCTACACCTTC

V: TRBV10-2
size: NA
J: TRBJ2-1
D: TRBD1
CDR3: CASSDRGTGTGGYEQFF
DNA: TGCGCCAGCAGTGATCGGGGGACCGGGACAGGGGGGTATGAGCAGTTCTTC

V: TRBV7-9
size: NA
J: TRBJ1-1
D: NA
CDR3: CASSLGVVGAFF
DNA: TGTGCCAGCAGCTTAGGAGTGGTTGGAGCTTTCTTT

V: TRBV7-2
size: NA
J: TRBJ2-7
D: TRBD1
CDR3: CASSVGTAFSYEQYF
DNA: TGTGCCAGCAGTGTGGGGACAGCCTTCTCCTACGAGCAGTACTTC

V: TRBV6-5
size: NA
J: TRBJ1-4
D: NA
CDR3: CASRAAGPDEKLFF
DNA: TGTGCCAGCAGGGCGGCTGGTCCCGATGAAAAACTGTTTTTT

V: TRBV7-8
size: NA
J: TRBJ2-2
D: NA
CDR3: CASSLPTQGVRELFF
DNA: TGTGCCAGCAGCTTGCCCACCCAGGGTGTCCGGGAGCTGTTTTTT

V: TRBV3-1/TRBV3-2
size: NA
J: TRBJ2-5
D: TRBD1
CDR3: CASSPRPGQGPQETQYF
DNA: TGTGCCAGCAGCCCCCGGCCGGGACAGGGGCCCCAAGAGACCCAGTACTTC

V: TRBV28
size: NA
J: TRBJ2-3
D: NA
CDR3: CASSGTFATDTQYF
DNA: TGTGCCAGCAGTGGGACTTTTGCCACAGATACGCAGTATTTT

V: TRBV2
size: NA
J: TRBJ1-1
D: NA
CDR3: CASTVYMNTEAFF
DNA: TGTGCCAGCACAGTTTATATGAACACTGAAGCTTTCTTT

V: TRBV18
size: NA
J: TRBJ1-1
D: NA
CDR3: CASSTTNTEAFF
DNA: TGTGCCAGCTCGACAACGAACACTGAAGCTTTCTTT

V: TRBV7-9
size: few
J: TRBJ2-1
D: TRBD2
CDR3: CASSSGTSGYNEQFF
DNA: TGTGCCAGCAGCTCCGGGACTAGCGGCTACAATGAGCAGTTCTTC

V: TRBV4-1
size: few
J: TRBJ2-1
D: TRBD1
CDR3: CASSGDREVEQFF
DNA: TGCGCCAGCAGCGGGGACAGGGAGGTCGAGCAGTTCTTC